The 20 T cell receptor beta chains below all came from one sample that was sequenced in a study of T-cell memory formation after mild COVID-19. From the 5' RACE reads, TCRdb called clonotypes with MiXCR, one entry per CDR3 protein. The sample includes about 400,000 distinct CDR3 sequences, approximately 15% of them seen just once. The sequencing input was PBMCs or a T cell subset sorted from them (not recorded which). These receptor sequences come from a man between 18 and 35 years old who had mild COVID-19 (a few samples of this study predate the infection). Cell type and time point are not known.

This clonotype was seen only a few times. The chain joins TRBV18 to TRBJ1-5, with D unclear. CDR3 size: 16 residues. V was pared by 1 base and J by 5 bases, with 15 bases between. Per the germline V gene, CDR1 is KGHSH and CDR2 is LQKENI. CDR3 nucleotide sequence: TGTGCCAGCTCACCACTTCACAGCCCGTCAGATCAGCCCCAGCATTTT. Amino acid sequence: CASSPLHSPSDQPQHF.

V is TRBV7-6 and J is TRBJ2-1, with TRBD2 matching 11 bases. Germline CDR1 and CDR2: SGHVS and FNYEAQ. V dropped 1 base and J dropped 1; count of bases not matched to a gene: 12. This CDR3 is 20 amino acids long. The DNA for the CDR3 is TGTGCCAGCAGCTTAGGGTTTAGCGGGGGGGCGGTCAGGTCCTACAATGAGCAGTTCTTC. Amino acids: CASSLGFSGGAVRSYNEQFF. Combining the CDR3 with reference TRBV7-6 and TRBJ2-1 gives the whole variable domain GAGVSQSPRYKVTKRGQDVALRCDPISGHVSLYWYRQALGQGPEFLTYFNYEAQQDKSGLPNDRFSAERPEGSISTLTIQRTEQRDSAMYRCASSLGFSGGAVRSYNEQFFGPGTRLTVL.

V gene TRBV27 combines with J gene TRBJ1-1; D is perhaps TRBD1 (6 bases). Germline V gene data show CDR1 as MNHEY and CDR2 as SMNVEV (reference sequence). CDR3 size: 14 residues. V was cut by 8 bases and J by 3 bases, with 16 bases left in between. The CDR3, as DNA: TGTGCCAGCTGCCGGAACAGGGTTTACACTGAAGCTTTCTTT. This encodes CASCRNRVYTEAFF.

The chain carries TRBV6-5 and TRBJ2-1, with 16 bases fitting TRBD2. Germline assignment: CDR1 MNHEY and CDR2 SVGAGI. The V and J ends lost 6 bases and 4 bases, in that order; junction bases with no gene match: 0. The CDR3 sequence is 15 residues long. The CDR3 is CASRGLAGGYNEQFF. The CDR3 coding sequence is TGTGCCAGCAGGGGACTAGCGGGGGGGTACAATGAGCAGTTCTTC.

The chain joins TRBV12-3 or TRBV12-4 to TRBJ2-2; possibly TRBD1 or TRBD2 for D (5 bases each). V lost 7 bases, J lost 5 bases, and 14 bases lay in between. This CDR3 contains 14 residues. CDR3 in amino acids: CASKGVRGTGELFF. The CDR3 region has the DNA TGTGCCAGCAAGGGAGTGAGGGGTACCGGGGAGCTGTTTTTT.

The V gene is TRBV4-3, the J gene TRBJ1-1; D is unresolved. CDR1 LGHNA and CDR2 YSLEER come from the germline V gene. CDR3 size: 14 residues. V gave up 3 bases and J gave up 2 bases, with 10 bases separating them. The DNA of the CDR3 is TGCGCCAGCAGCCACTCAGATGAAAACACTGAAGCTTTCTTT. It specifies CASSHSDENTEAFF.

The chain uses TRBV5-1 and TRBJ2-7; D is perhaps TRBD2 (5 bases). CDR3 length equals 14 residues. Germline CDR1 is SGHRS and CDR2 is YFSETQ. Trimming took off 4 bases at V and 5 bases at J, with 16 bases between the two ends. CDR3 DNA sequence: TGCGCCAGCAGCGCACGGCAGTTCGGGGACGAGCAGTACTTC. It translates to CASSARQFGDEQYF. Together with reference TRBV5-1 and TRBJ2-7, the CDR3 gives the full variable domain: KAGVTQTPRYLIKTRGQQVTLSCSPISGHRSVSWYQQTPGQGLQFLFEYFSETQRNKGNFPGRFSGRQFSNSRSEMNVSTLELGDSALYLCASSARQFGDEQYFGPGTRLTVT.

This clonotype has a handful of counts. The V gene is TRBV27, the J gene TRBJ2-1, with TRBD2 matching 8 bases. The CDR3 is 13 residues long. The junction had 10 bases not matched to a gene; V was cut back by 4 bases and J by 14 bases. Germline V gives CDR1 MNHEY, CDR2 SMNVEV (reference sequence). The CDR3 coding sequence is TGTGCCAGCAGTTCGGGGGGGCATTGGAGGAAGTTCTTC. Translation gives CASSSGGHWRKFF.

This clonotype was detected only a few times. The chain's CDR3 is CASSLSGSGTDEKLFF. DNA for the CDR3: TGTGCCAGCAGCTTATCGGGCTCCGGGACCGACGAAAAACTGTTTTTT. J is TRBJ1-4 and V is TRBV7-9, with a weak D call TRBD1 (5 bases). V shed 2 bases and J shed 8 bases, with 18 bases lying between them. Germline CDR1 reads SEHNR; CDR2 reads FQNEAQ (reference sequence). This CDR3 is 16 amino acids long.

J is TRBJ2-5 and V is TRBV5-1; 9 nucleotides align to TRBD1. This CDR3 has 16 residues. J gave up 5 bases and V 3 bases, and 11 bases lay outside the gene matches. Germline lookup yields CDR1 SGHRS and CDR2 YFSETQ. CDR3 residues: CASSSSIQGAGETQYF. The DNA of the CDR3 is TGCGCCAGCAGCTCCTCGATACAGGGGGCGGGGGAGACCCAGTACTTC.

V gene TRBV25-1 combines with J gene TRBJ1-6; 7 bases align to TRBD1. Per germline, CDR1 MGHDK and CDR2 SYGVNS. CDR3 size: 16 residues. Germline trimming cut 4 bases from V and 7 bases from J; bases unmatched to any gene: 10. CDR3 sequence reads: CASSASGAGGNSPLHF. The CDR3 DNA is TGTGCCAGCAGTGCCTCCGGGGCAGGGGGAAATTCACCCCTCCACTTT. Complete variable domain (other parts from reference TRBV25-1 and TRBJ1-6): EADIYQTPRYLVIGTGKKITLECSQTMGHDKMYWYQQDPGMELHLIHYSYGVNSTEKGDLSSESTVSRIRTEHFPLTLESARPSHTSQYLCASSASGAGGNSPLHFGNGTRLTVT.

The chain employs TRBV19 and TRBJ2-7; tentative D call: TRBD1 (7 bases). This CDR3 comprises 12 residues. Per the germline V gene, CDR1 is LNHDA and CDR2 is SQIVND (reference sequence). V was pared by 9 bases and J by 6 bases, with 15 bases between. CDR3 coding DNA: TGTGCCAGCGCGGGACAGTTATCCGAGCAGTACTTC. Amino acids: CASAGQLSEQYF.

The chain couples TRBV7-9 to TRBJ1-1; D call uncertain. Trimming pared 1 base from V and 3 bases from J, leaving 9 bases between. This CDR3 spans 14 amino acids. Germline V CDR1 and CDR2: SEHNR, FQNEAQ (reference sequence). Here the CDR3 DNA reads TGTGCCAGCAGCTTAGGGGCAGAGGACACTGAAGCTTTCTTT. Translated: CASSLGAEDTEAFF.

This clonotype was seen repeatedly, ten times or more. The chain links TRBV6-5 to TRBJ1-1; D unresolved. Per germline, CDR1 MNHEY and CDR2 SVGAGI. This CDR3 contains 11 residues. The germline V and J ends were trimmed by 6 bases and 2 bases, with 4 bases remaining between them. The DNA of the CDR3 is TGTGCCAGCAGGTTAAACACTGAAGCTTTCTTT. Amino acids: CASRLNTEAFF.

The chain has TRBV2 and TRBJ1-2; no clear D. This CDR3 spans 12 amino acids. From germline, CDR1 is SNHLY and CDR2 FYNNEI. The V end lost 7 bases, the J end lost 3 bases, and 9 bases lay between the germline ends. This CDR3 reads CASIGVYYGYTF. The CDR3 DNA sequence: TGTGCCAGCATTGGGGTTTACTATGGCTACACCTTC.

V gene TRBV10-3 combines with J gene TRBJ2-2; D is possibly TRBD2 (5 bases). Trimming cost V 5 bases and J 4 bases, with 14 bases left between them. Germline V gene data show CDR1 as ENHRY and CDR2 as SYGVKD. This CDR3 region has 15 residues. In DNA form, the CDR3 reads TGTGCCATCAGTCCATCTCCGGGGTCCACCGGGGAGCTGTTTTTT. Translation: CAISPSPGSTGELFF.

There are many counts of this clonotype. CDR3 in amino acids: CASRLTGGYSYEQYF. The CDR3, as DNA: TGTGCCAGCAGGTTGACAGGGGGCTACTCCTACGAGCAGTACTTC. The rearrangement joins TRBV11-2 to TRBJ2-7; 10 positions agree with TRBD1. The V gene end was trimmed by 6 bases and the J gene end by 0 bases; junction bases not matched to a gene: 5. Germline assignment: CDR1 SGHAT and CDR2 FQNNGV. CDR3 length: 15 amino acids.

This clonotype was detected only a few times. The V gene is TRBV7-2, the J gene TRBJ1-2; D call uncertain. V lost 5 bases and J 4 bases, leaving 8 bases between the germline ends. The V gene's germline CDR1 is SGHTA and CDR2 FQGNSA. The CDR3 length is 12 residues. This CDR3 is CASSESGYGYTF. The CDR3 DNA reads TGTGCCAGCAGCGAGAGTGGCTATGGCTACACCTTC.

This clonotype was found many times. This chain connects TRBV5-1 to TRBJ2-7; 7 bases align to TRBD1. Germline V gene sequence: CDR1 SGHRS, CDR2 YFSETQ. The CDR3 contains 12 residues. V shed 7 bases, J shed 5 bases, and the junction held 6 bases outside the gene matches. The DNA of the CDR3 is TGCGCCAGCTCCTCGACAGGGCACGAGCAGTACTTC. Protein: CASSSTGHEQYF.

In its sample, this clonotype was seen many times. V usage is TRBV10-3 and J usage is TRBJ2-5; no firm D call. The V end was cut by 3 bases, the J end by 8 bases, with 7 bases between. CDR3 length equals 11 residues. Germline CDR1 and CDR2: ENHRY and SYGVKD. Here the CDR3 DNA reads TGTGCCATCAGTGATGGGTTAACCCAGTACTTC. Translation: CAISDGLTQYF.